The source of this TCR beta chain is a study of sequential checkpoint blockade in melanoma (dated by TCRdb to the late 2010s). About the investigation overall: In a 1:1 randomization, patients received either first-line nivolumab then ipilimumab (arm A) or ipilimumab then nivolumab (arm B). Both trial sequences were followed by maintenance nivolumab. TCRbeta immunosequencing was performed on DNA from roughly 90 pretreatment melanoma tumor samples. Matched tumor biopsies were taken from around 22 patients before treatment and at week 13, after single-agent nivolumab (arm A) or ipilimumab (arm B). In around 74% of the matched pre- and post-treatment tumor biopsy pairs, both biopsies came from the same lesion.

There are many counts of this clone. Its antigen target is currently unknown. No quality values exist for individual bases; no much larger clone is one base distant. The immunoSEQ Assay was used to immunosequence TCRbeta CDR3 regions from genomic DNA. Before high-throughput sequencing, genomic DNA was amplified using bias-controlled multiplex PCR. Under the source paper's analysis protocol: To quantify the absolute abundance of each unique TCRbeta CDR3 region, the sequences were collapsed and filtered. Clonality, defined as 1 minus Pielou's evenness, was calculated using only productive rearrangements. Tumor T-cell fraction was computed by normalizing TCRbeta template counts to usable DNA, estimated from several housekeeping genes. Clones with significantly greater frequencies in on-treatment versus baseline samples were identified using a previously published method. Drawn from immuneACCESS, this table holds only the in-frame rearrangements with V and J called that TCRdb kept. Clones are partly lost; checked studies trace under half to an unresolved V gene and leave the rest unexplained. The V and J calls and clone size come from that table; D and trimming were worked out from the DNA. The sample table contains about 12,000 clones; only one count was recorded for 20% to 30% of them. The ten largest make up approximately 19% of the sample.

General conclusions and limits of the study: Tumor T-cell fraction and clonality were found to correlate with PD-L1 staining and CD8+ T-cell counts but not with mutational load. Small sample sizes and reduced statistical power limited the within-arm analyses of tumor T-cell fraction. Clinical benefit was about 30 times more likely to be achieved by patients whose tumor T-cell fraction and clonality increased by week 13. The response-prediction model combining TCR metrics and mutation burden needs validation in larger, independent patient cohorts. In the nivolumab-first arm (arm A), pretreatment tumor TIL clonality was associated with response (P = .04).

Spanning cysteine to phenylalanine, the CDR3 consists of 15 amino acids. Only the CDR3 portion is preserved as DNA: 45 bases, with reading frame beginning at the first base. The V end gives up 6 bases and the J end 6 bases, leaving 6 bases in the junction not matched to a gene. Sequences SGDLS (CDR1) and YYNGEE (CDR2) are obtained from the germline V gene. Read against the paper, the sample's treatment or condition label means: randomized to nivolumab then ipilimumab (arm A) or the reverse (arm B). None of the trial patients had been given prior DNA-damaging chemotherapy. Samples were obtained from patients with melanoma enrolled in CheckMate 064, a randomized, open-label phase II trial of sequential checkpoint blockade. Tumor TCR sequencing used genomic DNA from formalin-fixed paraffin-embedded (FFPE) tissue samples.

Source: tumor tissue (inferred from file names), taken from a patient given nivolumab and ipilimumab in sequence. The receptor was isolated from a human donor with melanoma. The V gene is TRBV9 and the J gene is TRBJ2-2; 12 central nucleotides agree with TRBD1. The sequence in DNA is TGTGCCAGCATCCTCGGGACAGGGGGCCCCGGGGAGCTGTTTTTT. This sequence encodes CASILGTGGPGELFF.